A selection of T cell receptor beta chains follows, all from one sample in a study of blood T cell repertoires in COVID-19. Profiled with immunoSEQ multiplex PCR; TCRdb holds only in-frame clones, not every one. The table shows about 180,000 clones, with roughly 87% occurring only once. Specimen: peripheral blood. These TCRs come from a woman in her seventies with COVID-19, enrolled during active disease. The CDR3 runs from the conserved cysteine through the conserved F or W. The D gene is left open where the match is weak. The listing skips clone size in some rows; elsewhere it reads once, few, many or a size class.

d_gene | j_gene | abundance | v_gene | CDR3nt | CDR3aa
- | TRBJ2-2 | - | TRBV11-2 | TGTGCCAGCAGCTTAAATTCCCCGCGCACCGGGGAGCTGTTTTTT | CASSLNSPRTGELFF
TRBD1 | TRBJ2-7 | few | TRBV11-2 | TGTGCCAGCAGCCCCAGTGGTGGGACAGGGACCTACGAGCAGTACTTC | CASSPSGGTGTYEQYF
- | TRBJ1-2 | - | TRBV21-1 | TGTGCCAGCAGCAAAAGCGAGGCAGGGTTCGACTATGGCTACACCTTC | CASSKSEAGFDYGYTF
TRBD1 | TRBJ1-1 | - | TRBV5-4 | TGTGCCAGCAGCTCTTGGGACAGGGAGACTGAAGCTTTCTTT | CASSSWDRETEAFF
- | TRBJ1-4 | - | TRBV30 | TGTGCCTGGAGTGTACTCTCGGGAAGTGAAAAACTGTTTTTT | CAWSVLSGSEKLFF
- | TRBJ2-7 | - | TRBV3-1/TRBV3-2 | TGTGCCAGCAGCCAAAGACTAGCCTACGAGCAGTACTTC | CASSQRLAYEQYF
TRBD1 | TRBJ1-1 | - | TRBV24-1 | TGTGCCACCCACAGGGGGAGTTATATAGACACTGAAGCTTTCTTT | CATHRGSYIDTEAFF
TRBD1 | TRBJ1-6 | - | TRBV30 | TGTGCCTGGAGGGGACAGGGAGTTGGAAATTCACCCCTCCACTTT | CAWRGQGVGNSPLHF
TRBD2 | TRBJ2-7 | - | TRBV10-3 | TGTGCCATCAGCCGACTAGCGGGAACCGAGTACGAGCAGTACTTC | CAISRLAGTEYEQYF
- | TRBJ2-5 | - | TRBV5-4 | TGTGCCAGCAGCTTGACAGCGGATCAAGAGACCCAGTACTTC | CASSLTADQETQYF
- | TRBJ1-5 | - | TRBV19 | TGTGCCAGTACGAAAGGGCCAGGGGCCCTCGATAGCAATCAGCCCCAGCATTTT | CASTKGPGALDSNQPQHF
TRBD2 | TRBJ2-7 | - | TRBV6-5 | TGTGCCAGCAAGGGCGGGAGAGCGAACGAGCAGTACTTC | CASKGGRANEQYF
- | TRBJ2-7 | once | TRBV28 | TGTGCCAGCAGTCCTCACCTGGAGGGGGGGGAGCAGTACTTC | CASSPHLEGGEQYF
- | TRBJ1-1 | few | TRBV7-8 | TGTGCCAGCAGCTTAGTCACAGGGAACACTGAAGCTTTCTTT | CASSLVTGNTEAFF
- | TRBJ2-2 | - | TRBV6-5 | TGTGCCAGCAGTATCGGGGGAACGAACACCGGGGAGCTGTTTTTT | CASSIGGTNTGELFF
TRBD1 | TRBJ1-5 | once | TRBV7-2 | TGTGCCAGCAGCCCTCAGACAGGGTGGAATCAGCCCCAGCATTTT | CASSPQTGWNQPQHF
TRBD2 | TRBJ2-3 | - | TRBV6-2/TRBV6-3 | TGTGCCAGCAGCAACTCCTGGGATAGCGGGCTAAGCACAGATACGCAGTATTTT | CASSNSWDSGLSTDTQYF
- | TRBJ2-2 | - | TRBV9 | TGTGCCAGCAGCGCTAGGAGTAGCGGGAACACCGGGGAGCTGTTTTTT | CASSARSSGNTGELFF
TRBD1 | TRBJ1-2 | - | TRBV28 | TGTGCCAGCAGTTTCCGGGACAGGGCATACTATGGCTACACCTTC | CASSFRDRAYYGYTF
- | TRBJ1-5 | - | TRBV2 | TGTGCCAGCAGACTCGAGAGCGGCAGCAATCAGCCCCAGCATTTT | CASRLESGSNQPQHF
- | TRBJ2-7 | - | TRBV5-4 | TGTGCCAGCAGCTACATTTCCAACGAGCAGTACTTC | CASSYISNEQYF
- | TRBJ2-7 | - | TRBV6-6 | TGTGCCAGCAGTTACAGGGGCGCCCATACCTACGAGCAGTACTTC | CASSYRGAHTYEQYF
- | TRBJ1-3 | few | TRBV19 | TGTGCCACTCTGCAGGACTCTGGAAACACCATATATTTT | CATLQDSGNTIYF
- | TRBJ2-3 | - | TRBV11-2 | TGTGCCAGCAGCTGGGGCAATCCTAGCACAGATACGCAGTATTTT | CASSWGNPSTDTQYF
- | TRBJ1-2 | - | TRBV7-2 | TGTGCCAGCAGTCCAGTAGGGGACACCCTCTATGGCTACACCTTC | CASSPVGDTLYGYTF
- | TRBJ2-5 | - | TRBV5-1 | TGCGCCAGCAGCGTGGGACGAGAGACTCAAGAGACCCAGTACTTC | CASSVGRETQETQYF
- | TRBJ2-2 | - | TRBV5-5 | TGTGCCAGCAGCTTCACACCGCCCGGGGAGCTGTTTTTT | CASSFTPPGELFF
TRBD1 | TRBJ1-5 | - | TRBV18 | TGTGCCAGCTCAAGATCCGACAGGGCTCAGCCCCAGCATTTT | CASSRSDRAQPQHF
- | TRBJ1-3 | - | TRBV25-1 | TGTGCCAGCAGTGACAGGGATTTAGTCTCTGGAAACACCATATATTTT | CASSDRDLVSGNTIYF
- | TRBJ1-5 | - | TRBV6-1 | TGTGCCAGCAGGTCAGGGCTCGGTCAGCCCCAGCATTTT | CASRSGLGQPQHF
TRBD2 | TRBJ2-1 | - | TRBV5-1 | TGCGCCAGTACCCGGGGGGGATCCTACAATGAGCAGTTCTTC | CASTRGGSYNEQFF
TRBD1 | TRBJ2-2 | - | TRBV25-1 | TGTGCCAGCAGTGAATCAATACCGGGACAGGGAACCGGGGAGCTGTTTTTT | CASSESIPGQGTGELFF
TRBD2 | TRBJ2-1 | - | TRBV3-1/TRBV3-2 | TGTGCCAGCAGCTTGCGGACTAGCGGTTCCTACAATGAGCAGTTCTTC | CASSLRTSGSYNEQFF
TRBD2 | TRBJ2-5 | - | TRBV18 | TGTGCCAGCTCACCAGGGACTAGCGGGACCCAAGAGACCCAGTACTTC | CASSPGTSGTQETQYF
- | TRBJ2-7 | - | TRBV6-6 | TGTGCCAGCAGTCCTCCCCGGTCCGCCTACGACGAGCAGTACTTC | CASSPPRSAYDEQYF
- | TRBJ2-7 | - | TRBV5-4 | TGTGCCAGCAGAACCCCGGACAGTTTCTACGAGCAGTACTTC | CASRTPDSFYEQYF
- | TRBJ2-3 | - | TRBV4-1 | TGCGCCAGCAGCCAAGATGCGGGCGCTAGCACAGATACGCAGTATTTT | CASSQDAGASTDTQYF
TRBD2 | TRBJ2-3 | - | TRBV7-2 | TGTGCCAGCAGCTTAAAAGCCTCCGGGACTAGCGGTCTCACAGATACGCAGTATTTT | CASSLKASGTSGLTDTQYF
- | TRBJ1-3 | few | TRBV5-5 | TGTGCCAGCAGCCGTGAAACAGGGTCAGGAAACACCATATATTTT | CASSRETGSGNTIYF
TRBD2 | TRBJ2-5 | - | TRBV7-2 | TGTGCCAGCATTTCCGGGACTAGCGGGAGGTCGGGAGAGACCCAGTACTTC | CASISGTSGRSGETQYF
TRBD2 | TRBJ2-1 | - | TRBV5-1 | TGCGCCAGCAGCTTGGAGGCGGGAGCCTACAATGAGCAGTTCTTC | CASSLEAGAYNEQFF
- | TRBJ2-7 | - | TRBV6-6 | TGTGCCAGCAGTGGACGTTTTTGGGACATCCTGTACTTC | CASSGRFWDILYF
- | TRBJ1-5 | - | TRBV18 | TGTGCCAGCTCACCAATACAGGGTACAAATCAGCCCCAGCATTTT | CASSPIQGTNQPQHF
- | TRBJ2-6 | - | TRBV30 | TGTGCCTGGAGTGTAGGGGGCTCTGGGGCCAACGTCCTGACTTTC | CAWSVGGSGANVLTF
- | TRBJ2-2 | - | TRBV28 | TGTGCCAGCAGTTTCGGCGGCAGGGGGAACACCGGGGAGCTGTTTTTT | CASSFGGRGNTGELFF
TRBD1 | TRBJ1-2 | - | TRBV19 | TGTGCCAGTGGCCGGGACAGCTACTATGGCTACACCTTC | CASGRDSYYGYTF
- | TRBJ1-2 | - | TRBV25-1 | TGTGCCAGCAGTCCCCTCATCGGCAGGGAGGGCTATGGCTACACCTTC | CASSPLIGREGYGYTF
- | TRBJ1-5 | once | TRBV6-2/TRBV6-3 | TGTGCCAGCAGTTACTCTGGGACTATTGGGAGCAATCAGCCCCAGCATTTT | CASSYSGTIGSNQPQHF